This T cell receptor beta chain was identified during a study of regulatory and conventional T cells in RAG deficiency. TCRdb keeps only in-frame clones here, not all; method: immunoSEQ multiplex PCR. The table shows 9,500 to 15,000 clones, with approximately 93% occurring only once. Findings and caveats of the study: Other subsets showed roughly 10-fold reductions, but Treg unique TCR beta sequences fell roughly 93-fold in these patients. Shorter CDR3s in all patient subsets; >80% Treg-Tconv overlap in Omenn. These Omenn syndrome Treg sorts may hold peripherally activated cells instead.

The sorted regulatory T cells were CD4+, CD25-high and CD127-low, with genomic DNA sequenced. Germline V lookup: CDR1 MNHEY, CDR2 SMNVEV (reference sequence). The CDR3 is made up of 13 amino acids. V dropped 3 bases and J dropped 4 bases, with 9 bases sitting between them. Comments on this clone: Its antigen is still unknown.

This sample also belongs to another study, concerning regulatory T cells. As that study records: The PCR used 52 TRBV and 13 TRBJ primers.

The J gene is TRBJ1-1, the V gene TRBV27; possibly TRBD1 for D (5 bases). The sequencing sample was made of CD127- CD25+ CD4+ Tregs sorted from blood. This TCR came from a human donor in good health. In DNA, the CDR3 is TGTGCCAGCAGTTTCCGGGGGAGCACTGAAGCTTTCTTT. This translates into CASSFRGSTEAFF.